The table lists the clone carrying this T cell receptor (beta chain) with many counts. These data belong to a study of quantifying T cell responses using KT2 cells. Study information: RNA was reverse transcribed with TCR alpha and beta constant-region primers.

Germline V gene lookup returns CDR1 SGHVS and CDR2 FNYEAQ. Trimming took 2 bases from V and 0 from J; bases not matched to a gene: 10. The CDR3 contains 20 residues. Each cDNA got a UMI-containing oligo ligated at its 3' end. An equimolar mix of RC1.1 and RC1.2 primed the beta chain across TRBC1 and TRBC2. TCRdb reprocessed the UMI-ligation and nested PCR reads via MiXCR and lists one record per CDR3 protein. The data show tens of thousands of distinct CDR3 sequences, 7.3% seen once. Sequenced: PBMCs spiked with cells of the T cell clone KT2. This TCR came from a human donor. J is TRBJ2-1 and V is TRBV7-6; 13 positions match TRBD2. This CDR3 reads CASSLKLTSGGSSSYNEQFF. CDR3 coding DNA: TGTGCCAGCAGCTTAAAATTGACTAGCGGGGGGTCTAGCTCCTACAATGAGCAGTTCTTC. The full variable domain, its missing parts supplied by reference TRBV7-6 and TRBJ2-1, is GAGVSQSPRYKVTKRGQDVALRCDPISGHVSLYWYRQALGQGPEFLTYFNYEAQQDKSGLPNDRFSAERPEGSISTLTIQRTEQRDSAMYRCASSLKLTSGGSSSYNEQFFGPGTRLTVL.